One sample yielded the 7 T cell receptor beta chains listed below, sequenced in a study of Ad26.COV2.S vaccination and SARS-CoV-2 variants. The repertoire was sequenced with immunoSEQ multiplex PCR; TCRdb's copy has only in-frame clones and lacks some. The sample consists of 6,500 to 7,000 clones, roughly 84% of them appearing once. The material sequenced was peripheral blood, taken after recovery from COVID-19. The receptors derive from a human donor who had recovered from COVID-19.

The CDR3 bases are TGCGCCAGCAGCTTGTCCGGCAGACCCAGCACAGATACGCAGTATTTT. It yields the protein CASSLSGRPSTDTQYF. The rearrangement uses TRBV5-1 and TRBJ2-3; D is undetermined. The CDR3 has 16 residues. Between the trimmed V and J ends, which lost 1 base and 0 bases, there was a span of 12 bases. Germline values: CDR1 SGHRS, CDR2 YFSETQ.

This rearrangement joins TRBV9 to TRBJ2-3, with TRBD2 matching 14 bases. The CDR3 is 16 residues long. With V trimmed by 4 bases and J by 6 bases, 7 bases remained unmatched. Per germline, CDR1 SGDLS and CDR2 YYNGEE. CDR3 sequence (DNA): TGTGCCAGCAGCTTCCCGACTAGCGGGAGGGCGGATACGCAGTATTTT. Protein: CASSFPTSGRADTQYF.

The gene calls are TRBV12-3 or TRBV12-4 and TRBJ1-1; no definite D call. This CDR3 spans 12 amino acids. Trimming took off 2 bases at V and 12 bases at J, with 13 bases between the two ends. Here the CDR3 reads CASSLFPAQPFF. As DNA, the CDR3 is TGTGCCAGCAGTTTATTCCCCGCGCAGCCTTTCTTT.

CDR3 region: CASSQEDRGASPLHF. CDR3 in DNA: TGTGCCAGCAGCCAAGAGGACAGGGGGGCTTCACCCCTCCACTTT. This rearrangement joins TRBV4-2 to TRBJ1-6; 10 bases line up with TRBD1. This CDR3 is built from 15 residues. Germline V gene data show CDR1 as LGHNA and CDR2 as YNFKEQ. The J segment lost 9 bases and the V segment lost 0 bases, leaving 2 bases of the junction unmatched.

The gene calls are TRBV4-1 and TRBJ1-2, with D perhaps TRBD1 (6 bases). V was cut by 3 bases and J by 2 bases, with 19 bases left in between. The CDR3 totals 17 residues. Germline CDR1 is MGHRA and CDR2 is YSYEKL. CDR3 residues: CASSQVGGIGGNYGYTF. CDR3 nucleotides: TGCGCCAGCAGCCAGGTGGGGGGGATAGGGGGAAACTATGGCTACACCTTC.

This sequence joins TRBV12-3 or TRBV12-4 and TRBJ1-4; D remains unclear. CDR3 length: 13 amino acids. Trimming removed 2 bases at V and 5 bases at J, with 6 bases between. As DNA, the CDR3 is TGTGCCAGCAGTTTAAGGAGAAATGAAAAACTGTTTTTT. Its translation: CASSLRRNEKLFF.

This rearrangement joins TRBV6-6 to TRBJ2-6; no reliable D call. Trimming took 2 bases from V and 4 from J, leaving 9 bases between them. CDR1 and CDR2 (germline): MNHNY, SVGAGI (reference sequence). The CDR3 loop spans 15 amino acids. In DNA, the CDR3 is TGTGCCAGCAGTTACGGACGGAAAGGGGCCAACGTCCTGACTTTC. Translation: CASSYGRKGANVLTF.